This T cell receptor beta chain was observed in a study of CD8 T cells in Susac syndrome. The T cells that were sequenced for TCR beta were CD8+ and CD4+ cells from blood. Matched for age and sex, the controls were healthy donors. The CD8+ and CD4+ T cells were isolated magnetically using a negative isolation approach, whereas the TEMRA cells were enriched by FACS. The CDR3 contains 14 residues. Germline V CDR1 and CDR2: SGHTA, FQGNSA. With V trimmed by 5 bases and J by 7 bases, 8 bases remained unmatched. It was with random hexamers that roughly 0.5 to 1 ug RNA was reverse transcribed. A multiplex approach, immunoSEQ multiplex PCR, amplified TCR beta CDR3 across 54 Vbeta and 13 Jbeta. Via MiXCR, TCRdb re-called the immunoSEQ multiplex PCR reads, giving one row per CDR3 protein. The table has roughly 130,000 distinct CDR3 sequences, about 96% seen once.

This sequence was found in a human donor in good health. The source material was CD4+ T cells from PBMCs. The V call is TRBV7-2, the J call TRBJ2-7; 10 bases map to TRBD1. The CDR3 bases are TGTGCCAGCAGCCAATACCGGGACAGGGGAGAGCAGTACTTC. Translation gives CASSQYRDRGEQYF.